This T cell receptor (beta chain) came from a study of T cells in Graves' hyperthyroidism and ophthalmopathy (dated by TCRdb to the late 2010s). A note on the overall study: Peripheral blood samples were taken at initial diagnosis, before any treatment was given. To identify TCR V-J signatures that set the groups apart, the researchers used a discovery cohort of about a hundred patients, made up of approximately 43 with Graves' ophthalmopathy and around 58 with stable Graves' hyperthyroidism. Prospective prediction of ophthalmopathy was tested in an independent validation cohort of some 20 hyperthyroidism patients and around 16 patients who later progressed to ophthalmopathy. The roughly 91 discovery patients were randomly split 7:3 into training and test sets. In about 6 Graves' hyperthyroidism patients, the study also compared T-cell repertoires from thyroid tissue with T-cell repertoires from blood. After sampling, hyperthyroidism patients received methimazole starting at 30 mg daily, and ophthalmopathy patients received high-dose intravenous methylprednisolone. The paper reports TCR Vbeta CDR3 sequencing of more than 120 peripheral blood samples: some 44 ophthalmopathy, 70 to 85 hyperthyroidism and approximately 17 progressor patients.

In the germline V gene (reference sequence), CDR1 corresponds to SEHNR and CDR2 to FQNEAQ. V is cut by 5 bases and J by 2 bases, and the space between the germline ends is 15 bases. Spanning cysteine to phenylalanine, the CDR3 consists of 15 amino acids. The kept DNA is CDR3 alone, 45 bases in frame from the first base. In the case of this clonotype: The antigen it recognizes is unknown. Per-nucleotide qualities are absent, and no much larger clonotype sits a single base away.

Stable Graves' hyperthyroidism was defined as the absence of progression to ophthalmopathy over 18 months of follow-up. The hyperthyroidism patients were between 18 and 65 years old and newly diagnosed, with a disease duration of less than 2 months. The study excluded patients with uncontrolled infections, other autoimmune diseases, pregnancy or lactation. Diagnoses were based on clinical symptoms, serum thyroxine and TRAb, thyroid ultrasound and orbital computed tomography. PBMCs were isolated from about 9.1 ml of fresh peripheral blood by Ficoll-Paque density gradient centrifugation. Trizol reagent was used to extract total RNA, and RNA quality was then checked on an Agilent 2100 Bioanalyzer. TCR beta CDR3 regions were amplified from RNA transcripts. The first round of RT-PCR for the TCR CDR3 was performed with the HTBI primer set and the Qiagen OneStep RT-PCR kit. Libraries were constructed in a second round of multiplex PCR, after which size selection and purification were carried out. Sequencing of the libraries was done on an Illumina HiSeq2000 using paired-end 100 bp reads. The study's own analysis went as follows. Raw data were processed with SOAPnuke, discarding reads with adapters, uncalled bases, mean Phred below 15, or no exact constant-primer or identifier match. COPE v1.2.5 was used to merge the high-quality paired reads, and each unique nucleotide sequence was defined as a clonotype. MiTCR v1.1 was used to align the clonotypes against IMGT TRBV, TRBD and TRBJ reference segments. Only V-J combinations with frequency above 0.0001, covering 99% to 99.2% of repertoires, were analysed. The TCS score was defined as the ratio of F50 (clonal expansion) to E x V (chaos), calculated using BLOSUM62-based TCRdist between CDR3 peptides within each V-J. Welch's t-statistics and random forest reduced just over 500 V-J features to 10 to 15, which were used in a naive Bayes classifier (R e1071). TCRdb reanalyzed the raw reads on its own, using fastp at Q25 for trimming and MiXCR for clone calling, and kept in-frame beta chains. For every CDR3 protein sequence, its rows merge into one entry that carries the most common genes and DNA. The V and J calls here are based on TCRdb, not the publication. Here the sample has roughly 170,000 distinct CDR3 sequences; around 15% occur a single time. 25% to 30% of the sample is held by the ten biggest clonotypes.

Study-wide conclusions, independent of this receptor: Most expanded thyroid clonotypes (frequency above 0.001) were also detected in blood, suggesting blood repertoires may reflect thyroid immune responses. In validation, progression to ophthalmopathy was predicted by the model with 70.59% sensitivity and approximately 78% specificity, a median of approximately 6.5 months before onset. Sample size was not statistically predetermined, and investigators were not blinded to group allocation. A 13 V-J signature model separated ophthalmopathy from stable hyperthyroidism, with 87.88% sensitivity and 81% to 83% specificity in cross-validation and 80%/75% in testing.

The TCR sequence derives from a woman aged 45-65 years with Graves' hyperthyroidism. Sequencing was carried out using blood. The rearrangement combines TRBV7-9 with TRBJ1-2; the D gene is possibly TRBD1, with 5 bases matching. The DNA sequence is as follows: TGTGCCAGCAGCCCCGAGACGGCAGGGAACTATGGCTACACCTTC. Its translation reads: CASSPETAGNYGYTF.